These 14 T cell receptor beta chains originate from one sample sequenced in a study of T cells in Graves' hyperthyroidism and ophthalmopathy. What was amplified from RNA transcripts were TCR beta CDR3 regions. The TCR CDR3 first-round RT-PCR relied on the HTBI primer set. Each CDR3 protein is one row after TCRdb ran MiXCR on the multiplex PCR reads. The sample has about 570,000 distinct CDR3 sequences, less than 15% seen once. The specimen sequenced was blood. The receptors derive from a woman aged 40 to 50 with Graves' hyperthyroidism.

In this sample, this clonotype turned up a few times. This sequence joins TRBV12-3 or TRBV12-4 and TRBJ2-7; TRBD2 matches at 9 bases. The ends lost 2 bases at V and 0 bases at J; junction bases unmatched: 5. The CDR3 sequence is 16 residues long. The chain's CDR3 is CASSLRGRGGSYEQYF. The CDR3 DNA sequence: TGTGCCAGCAGTTTACGCGGGAGGGGCGGCTCCTACGAGCAGTACTTC.

This clonotype appeared a few times. The chain employs TRBV18 and TRBJ1-1; D is unresolved. The germline V gene has CDR1 KGHSH and CDR2 LQKENI. This CDR3 is built from 14 residues. V was trimmed by 4 bases and J by 4 bases, leaving 13 bases between them. The CDR3 region has the DNA TGTGCCAGCTCACTAGGGAGGGTAGCCACTGAAGCTTTCTTT. Translated, it gives CASSLGRVATEAFF.

This rearrangement joins TRBV25-1 to TRBJ2-1; tentative D call: TRBD2 (7 bases). The CDR3 contains 16 residues. CDR1 is MGHDK, CDR2 SYGVNS, per germline. V was shortened by 0 bases and J by 6 bases, with 15 bases between the two germline ends. In DNA form, the CDR3 reads TGTGCCAGCAGTGAATATGGTGGGAGGGGGAGCAATGAGCAGTTCTTC. The encoded protein is CASSEYGGRGSNEQFF.

This clonotype appeared many times. J is TRBJ1-5 and V is TRBV5-1; D not certain. The V and J ends lost 4 bases and 0 bases respectively, with 8 bases between them. The CDR3 is made up of 14 amino acids. The germline CDR1 and CDR2 sequences are SGHRS and YFSETQ. The CDR3 nucleotides read TGCGCCAGCAGCGAAAACCCTAGCAATCAGCCCCAGCATTTT. Amino acid sequence: CASSENPSNQPQHF.

This clonotype has at least ten counts. The rearrangement joins TRBV20-1 to TRBJ1-5, with TRBD1 matching 7 bases. This CDR3 region has 16 residues. V was pared by 6 bases and J by 6 bases, with 17 bases of the junction left unmatched. CDR1 and CDR2 from the germline V gene are DFQATT and SNEGSKA (reference sequence). This CDR3 reads CSAGPMGQTQGQPQHF. The CDR3 coding sequence is TGCAGTGCAGGTCCTATGGGACAGACACAAGGTCAGCCCCAGCATTTT.

This clonotype was observed many times. V gene TRBV12-3 or TRBV12-4 combines with J gene TRBJ2-7; TRBD1 matches at 11 bases. V trimming: 3 bases; J trimming: 0 bases; junction bases outside the gene matches: 1. This CDR3 is 15 amino acids long. CDR3 amino acids: CASSLGTGGSYEQYF. In nucleotides, the CDR3 is TGTGCCAGCAGTTTGGGGACAGGGGGCTCCTACGAGCAGTACTTC.

This clonotype was seen a handful of times. The rearrangement joins TRBV11-3 to TRBJ2-7; D is unresolved. The V end lost 5 bases, the J end lost 2 bases, and 19 bases lay between the germline ends. Germline CDR1 and CDR2: SGHNT and YENEEA. The CDR3 totals 16 residues. CDR3 in DNA: TGTGCCAGCAGCCCGCCACGTGGTGCGAACACCTACGAGCAGTACTTC. Translation: CASSPPRGANTYEQYF.

The table lists this clonotype with many counts. The chain is built from TRBV20-1 and TRBJ2-2; TRBD2 matches 13 bases. V lost 1 base, J lost 2 bases, and 13 bases stayed unmatched. The CDR3 has 20 amino acids. The germline V gene has CDR1 DFQATT and CDR2 SNEGSKA (reference sequence). CDR3 protein: CSARGSILAGGPDNTGELFF. CDR3 nucleotides: TGCAGTGCTAGAGGTTCCATACTAGCGGGAGGGCCGGATAACACCGGGGAGCTGTTTTTT.

The chain uses TRBV18 and TRBJ1-4; D remains ambiguous. Germline CDR1 KGHSH, CDR2 LQKENI. V lost 5 bases and J 0 bases, leaving 13 bases between the germline ends. This CDR3 has 16 residues. This CDR3 is CASSKARIATNEKLFF. Here the CDR3 DNA reads TGTGCCAGCTCAAAGGCCCGAATCGCAACTAATGAAAAACTGTTTTTT.

There are many counts of this clonotype. CDR3 loop: CSASPRQGAREQYF. The CDR3, as DNA: TGCAGTGCTAGTCCCCGACAGGGGGCGCGAGAGCAGTACTTC. This chain connects TRBV20-1 to TRBJ2-7, with 10 bases identical to TRBD1. The CDR3 covers 14 residues. Germline V gene sequence: CDR1 DFQATT, CDR2 SNEGSKA (reference sequence). Trimming took 3 bases from V and 7 from J; bases not matched to a gene: 9.

Ten or more counts support this clonotype. The chain employs TRBV29-1 and TRBJ2-1, with a weak D call TRBD2 (5 bases). CDR1 is SQVTM, CDR2 ANQGSEA, per germline. CDR3 size: 13 residues. V was shortened by 6 bases and J by 4 bases, with 13 bases between the two germline ends. The CDR3, as DNA: TGCAGCGTAAATAGCGTCGGGTACAATGAGCAGTTCTTC. Amino acid sequence: CSVNSVGYNEQFF.

This chain joins TRBV7-9 and TRBJ1-1; 10 bases map to TRBD1. From germline, CDR1 is SEHNR and CDR2 FQNEAQ (reference sequence). The length of the CDR3 is 14 residues. J was trimmed by 14 bases and V by 3 bases; bases with no gene match: 12. CDR3 sequence reads: CASSLAVGDRGMFF. CDR3 DNA: TGTGCCAGCAGCTTGGCGGTTGGGGACAGGGGTATGTTCTTT.

This clonotype was counted a few times. This chain links TRBV6-1 with TRBJ1-5; TRBD1 matches at 9 bases. J gave up 1 base and V 6 bases, and 4 bases lay outside the gene matches. CDR1 is MNHNS and CDR2 is SASEGT in the germline V gene. CDR3 length equals 15 residues. This CDR3 reads CASRGDRGSNQPQHF. For the CDR3, the DNA is TGTGCCAGCAGGGGCGACAGGGGGAGCAATCAGCCCCAGCATTTT.

This clonotype has a handful of counts. At one end the junction does not follow the germline gene, possibly because of a read error. V is TRBV28 and J is TRBJ2-4; 9 bases match TRBD1. This CDR3 comprises 16 residues. Germline V gene sequence: CDR1 MDHEN, CDR2 SYDVKM. DNA for the CDR3: TGTGCCAGCAGTTTCGTATGGACAGGGGACCAAAACATTCAGTGCTTC. It translates to CASSFVWTGDQNIQCF.